This record looks at one T cell receptor beta chain sequence and its context. The antigen remains unidentified. Isolation recovered at least 7 million PBMCs from every sample. The data were obtained in a study of blood T cells in healthy people across ages. It was with a sample-barcoded 5' primer and a J-beta primer mix that a second PCR of about 7 to 12 cycles was run. A 12-random-nucleotide template-switch adaptor tagged each cDNA molecule. TCRdb reanalysed the 5' RACE reads using MiXCR and keeps one entry per CDR3 protein. This repertoire shows about 670,000 distinct CDR3 sequences, around 43% found once; its top ten account for 25% to 35%. Broader study findings: The study found more naive CD4+ cells and higher diversity in long-lived than aged donors. Age brought a roughly linear fall in TCR beta diversity measured per million T cells.

This TCR was sampled from a man older than 75 in good health. The sequencing input was blood.

The CDR3 nucleotides are TGTGCCAGCAGCTTCAACAGGGGGCCTGGCACAGATACGCAGTATTTT. Translating it yields CASSFNRGPGTDTQYF. J is TRBJ2-3 and V is TRBV5-5; 9 bases match TRBD1. J was trimmed by 1 base and V by 2 bases; bases with no gene match: 5. The CDR3 is 16 residues long. In germline, CDR1 is SGHKS, CDR2 YYEKEE (reference sequence).